This TCR beta chain was found in a study of T cells in Graves' hyperthyroidism and ophthalmopathy. The source material, RNA transcripts, was used to amplify TCR beta CDR3 regions. First-round RT-PCR with HTBI primers amplified the TCR CDR3 region. TCRdb itself ran the multiplex PCR reads through MiXCR, one entry per CDR3 protein. The sample contains hundreds of thousands of distinct CDR3 sequences, around 17% of which appear only once. The CDR3 length is 12 residues. The V and J ends lost 9 bases and 4 bases, in that order; junction bases with no gene match: 2. Germline V gene data show CDR1 as ENHRY and CDR2 as SYGVKD. This clonotype appeared many times. Stable hyperthyroidism: no ophthalmopathy progression over 18 months of follow-up. Patients were aged 18 to 65, had disease duration under 2 months, and had newly diagnosed hyperthyroidism.

The clonotype comes from a young woman with Graves' hyperthyroidism. The sample was blood. The chain carries TRBV10-3 and TRBJ2-7, with TRBD1 matching over 11 bases. The CDR3 DNA reads TGTGCCATACGGGACAGGGGGTACGAGCAGTACTTC. The encoded protein is CAIRDRGYEQYF.